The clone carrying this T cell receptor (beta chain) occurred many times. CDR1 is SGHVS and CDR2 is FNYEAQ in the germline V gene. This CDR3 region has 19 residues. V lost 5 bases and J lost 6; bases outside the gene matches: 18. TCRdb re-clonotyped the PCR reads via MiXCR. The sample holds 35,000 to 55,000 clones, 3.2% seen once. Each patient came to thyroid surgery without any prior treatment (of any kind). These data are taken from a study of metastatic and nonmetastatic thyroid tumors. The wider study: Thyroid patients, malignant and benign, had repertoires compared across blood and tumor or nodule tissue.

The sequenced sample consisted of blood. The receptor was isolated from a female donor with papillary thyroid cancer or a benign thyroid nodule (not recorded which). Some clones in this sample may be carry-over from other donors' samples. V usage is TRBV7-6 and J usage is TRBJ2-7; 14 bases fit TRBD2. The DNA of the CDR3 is TGTGCCAGCAGCCCAGGGACTAGCGGGAGAAACCCGAATCTTGGCGAGCAGTACTTC. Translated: CASSPGTSGRNPNLGEQYF.